This T cell receptor beta chain appears in the sequencing data of a study of blood T cell repertoires in COVID-19. Overall study context: The origin of the acute and convalescent COVID-19 samples was the United States, Italy and Spain. Sources were T cells, B-cell-depleted T cells, or PBMCs; the material itself was cDNA or gDNA.

The CDR3 extends over 13 amino acids. The germline CDR1 and CDR2 sequences are SGHDN and FVKESK. V gave up 4 bases and J gave up 5 bases, with 11 bases separating them. The authors' processing: Amplification from reference gene primers served as the basis for estimated nucleated cell counts. Sequencing used immunoSEQ multiplex PCR; TCRdb keeps in-frame clones, though not all of them. V and J calls and clone size are as listed in that table; D and trimming were resolved from the DNA. The sample shows 180,000 or so clones, approximately 84% of them seen only once. The chain has TRBV14 and TRBJ1-2; D possibly corresponds to TRBD1 (6 bases). Sample: peripheral blood. The receptor was derived from a man aged 35-49 years who had recovered from COVID-19. CDR3 sequence: CASSPGVGYGYTF. CDR3 coding DNA: TGTGCCAGCAGCCCAGGGGTGGGTTATGGCTACACCTTC. The complete variable domain, with remaining parts taken from reference TRBV14 and TRBJ1-2, reads EAGVTQFPSHSVIEKGQTVTLRCDPISGHDNLYWYRRVMGKEIKFLLHFVKESKQDESGMPNNRFLAERTGGTYSTLKVQPAELEDSGVYFCASSPGVGYGYTFGSGTRLTVV.